This T cell receptor beta chain was recovered during a study of patients and donors after allogeneic stem cell transplantation (dated by TCRdb to 2020 to 2021). V was cut back by 5 bases and J by 4 bases, leaving a gap of 12 bases between them. The CDR3 goes from the cysteine to the phenylalanine over 12 residues. Of the read, only the CDR3 DNA is kept; its 36 bases are in frame from base 1. The germline V gene encodes CDR1 SQVTM and CDR2 ANQGSEA. A note on this clonotype: Its antigen target is currently unknown. Base quality data are lacking; no much larger clone is found one base away.

The library was prepared using RT-PCR. TCRdb lists the instrument as NextSeq 550. The public sequencing data were trimmed at Q25 with fastp and processed into clonotypes with MiXCR by TCRdb, which kept only in-frame beta chains. A single entry per CDR3 protein holds the most common genes and DNA from its merged rows. The sample table records roughly 960,000 distinct CDR3 sequences; about 20% of these occur just once. Clones ranked in the top ten supply 6% of the sample. The clonotype was recovered from a human donor who was either an allogeneic HSCT recipient or a stem cell or donor lymphocyte infusion donor (not recorded which). It is not recorded whose cells these are; they may come from a transplant donor. The chain is made from TRBV29-1 and TRBJ2-7; there is no confident call for the D gene. The material sequenced was blood, either unsorted or a sorted T cell fraction (not recorded which). The CDR3 is CSVLGRLYEQYF. The DNA sequence follows: TGCAGCGTTCTCGGCAGGTTATACGAGCAGTACTTC.